These T cell receptor beta chains were read from a single sample in a study of blood T cell repertoires in COVID-19. Some clones are missing from TCRdb's copy, which holds only in-frame ones; the method was immunoSEQ multiplex PCR. Of 200,000 to 250,000 clones in the sample, 60% to 85% were seen once. The sample consisted of peripheral blood. All receptors derive from a woman between 65 and 79 years old with acute or convalescent COVID-19. Each CDR3 is given with its conserved first and last residue. D genes are given only for firm matches. Only part of the rows carry a size: once, few, many, or a class if the clone is expanded.

D: TRBD1
J: TRBJ1-5
V: TRBV19
size: -
CDR3: CASSTPLTGRNQPQHF
DNA: TGTGCCAGTAGTACCCCTCTGACAGGGCGCAATCAGCCCCAGCATTTT

D: TRBD2
J: TRBJ2-5
V: TRBV7-8
size: -
CDR3: CASSLVMAGGIQETQYF
DNA: TGTGCCAGCAGCTTAGTGATGGCGGGGGGGATACAAGAGACCCAGTACTTC

D: -
J: TRBJ2-1
V: TRBV11-2
size: -
CDR3: CASSLIGTPGEQFF
DNA: TGTGCCAGCAGCTTAATCGGCACCCCGGGAGAGCAGTTCTTC

D: -
J: TRBJ2-5
V: TRBV7-2
size: -
CDR3: CASSLRQGTQYF
DNA: TGTGCCAGCAGCTTACGCCAGGGGACCCAGTACTTC

D: -
J: TRBJ2-3
V: TRBV6-2/TRBV6-3
size: -
CDR3: CASSPIGDTQYF
DNA: TGTGCCAGCAGTCCGATTGGCGATACGCAGTATTTT

D: TRBD1
J: TRBJ2-3
V: TRBV7-9
size: -
CDR3: CASSLGQGFTDTQYF
DNA: TGTGCCAGCAGCTTAGGACAGGGGTTCACAGATACGCAGTATTTT

D: -
J: TRBJ2-1
V: TRBV9
size: -
CDR3: CASSVGQPNEQFF
DNA: TGTGCCAGCAGCGTCGGACAGCCAAATGAGCAGTTCTTC

D: -
J: TRBJ1-3
V: TRBV6-1
size: -
CDR3: CASSEQGRNTIYF
DNA: TGTGCCAGCAGTGAACAAGGGAGGAACACCATATATTTT

D: TRBD2
J: TRBJ2-2
V: TRBV11-2
size: -
CDR3: CASSLDLWRGVGGELFF
DNA: TGTGCCAGCAGCTTAGATTTGTGGCGGGGGGTAGGCGGGGAGCTGTTTTTT

D: TRBD1
J: TRBJ1-6
V: TRBV7-2
size: -
CDR3: CASSLNRGYNSPLHF
DNA: TGTGCCAGCAGCTTGAACAGGGGCTATAATTCACCCCTCCACTTT

D: TRBD1
J: TRBJ1-6
V: TRBV3-1/TRBV3-2
size: once
CDR3: CASSQERRGSSPLHF
DNA: TGTGCCAGCAGCCAAGAACGCAGGGGGAGTTCACCCCTCCACTTT

D: TRBD1
J: TRBJ2-2
V: TRBV19
size: -
CDR3: CASSLTGGADTGELFF
DNA: TGTGCCAGTAGTTTAACAGGGGGCGCGGACACCGGGGAGCTGTTTTTT

D: -
J: TRBJ1-3
V: TRBV5-1
size: -
CDR3: CASSISTASGNTIYF
DNA: TGCGCCAGCAGCATATCGACAGCCTCTGGAAACACCATATATTTT

D: -
J: TRBJ2-2
V: TRBV7-3
size: -
CDR3: CASSLRREPGELFF
DNA: TGTGCCAGCAGCTTAAGGAGGGAACCCGGGGAGCTGTTTTTT

D: -
J: TRBJ1-5
V: TRBV7-2
size: once
CDR3: CASSLAGGGSNQPQHF
DNA: TGTGCCAGCAGCTTAGCAGGGGGGGGTAGCAATCAGCCCCAGCATTTT

D: TRBD2
J: TRBJ2-5
V: TRBV5-1
size: -
CDR3: CASSLDGVAGGQETQYF
DNA: TGCGCCAGCAGCTTGGACGGTGTAGCGGGGGGGCAAGAGACCCAGTACTTC

D: -
J: TRBJ2-7
V: TRBV9
size: -
CDR3: CASSPIPGTGSYEQYF
DNA: TGTGCCAGCAGCCCTATTCCCGGGACTGGCTCCTACGAGCAGTACTTC

D: TRBD1
J: TRBJ2-7
V: TRBV5-4
size: -
CDR3: CASSLARGLPSYEQYF
DNA: TGTGCCAGCAGCTTGGCCAGGGGGCTTCCATCCTACGAGCAGTACTTC

D: -
J: TRBJ2-5
V: TRBV5-1
size: -
CDR3: CASSLNPGSEETQYF
DNA: TGCGCCAGCAGCTTGAATCCCGGTTCCGAGGAGACCCAGTACTTC

D: -
J: TRBJ2-3
V: TRBV18
size: few
CDR3: CASSPPGGPGGTDTQYF
DNA: TGTGCCAGCTCACCACCGGGGGGGCCTGGGGGCACAGATACGCAGTATTTT

D: -
J: TRBJ2-7
V: TRBV3-1/TRBV3-2
size: few
CDR3: CASSQSTSYEQYF
DNA: TGTGCCAGCAGCCAATCCACAAGTTACGAGCAGTACTTC

D: -
J: TRBJ1-5
V: TRBV3-1/TRBV3-2
size: -
CDR3: CASSPALGTNQPQHF
DNA: TGTGCCAGCAGCCCGGCCCTGGGCACCAATCAGCCCCAGCATTTT

D: TRBD1
J: TRBJ1-5
V: TRBV5-8
size: -
CDR3: CASTVQRQGNQPQHF
DNA: TGTGCCAGCACCGTTCAGAGACAGGGGAATCAGCCCCAGCATTTT

D: TRBD1
J: TRBJ2-6
V: TRBV7-3
size: few
CDR3: CASSLTQGVGTGANVLTF
DNA: TGTGCCAGCAGCTTAACGCAGGGGGTCGGGACTGGGGCCAACGTCCTGACTTTC

D: -
J: TRBJ1-1
V: TRBV6-5
size: -
CDR3: CASSYSMVRTAFF
DNA: TGTGCCAGCAGTTACTCGATGGTGAGAACGGCTTTCTTT

D: -
J: TRBJ2-2
V: TRBV29-1
size: once
CDR3: CSVLTGELFF
DNA: TGCAGCGTCCTGACCGGGGAGCTGTTTTTT

D: TRBD1
J: TRBJ2-1
V: TRBV10-2
size: -
CDR3: CASSEGGYRDRRAIF
DNA: TGCGCCAGCAGTGAGGGGGGATACCGGGACAGGCGAGCGATCTTC

D: TRBD1
J: TRBJ2-1
V: TRBV7-6
size: -
CDR3: CASSLGQEFNEQFF
DNA: TGTGCCAGCAGCTTGGGACAGGAGTTTAATGAGCAGTTCTTC

D: TRBD1
J: TRBJ2-1
V: TRBV5-8
size: -
CDR3: CASSLTGTGMWNEQFF
DNA: TGTGCCAGCAGCTTGACCGGGACAGGTATGTGGAATGAGCAGTTCTTC

D: TRBD1
J: TRBJ1-6
V: TRBV5-6
size: -
CDR3: CASSLTGGGQNSPLHF
DNA: TGTGCCAGCAGCTTGACAGGGGGCGGTCAAAATTCACCCCTCCACTTT

D: TRBD1
J: TRBJ1-4
V: TRBV2
size: few
CDR3: CANRDRANEKLFF
DNA: TGTGCCAACAGGGACAGGGCTAATGAAAAACTGTTTTTT

D: -
J: TRBJ1-2
V: TRBV21-1
size: few
CDR3: CASSKQGGDYGYTF
DNA: TGTGCCAGCAGCAAACAGGGGGGAGACTATGGCTACACCTTC

D: -
J: TRBJ1-3
V: TRBV2
size: -
CDR3: CASSTQVGGSGNTIYF
DNA: TGTGCCAGCAGTACCCAAGTCGGGGGATCTGGAAACACCATATATTTT

D: -
J: TRBJ2-5
V: TRBV21-1
size: once
CDR3: CASRLSGRLAGVPETQYF
DNA: TGTGCCAGCAGACTCTCCGGGCGGCTAGCGGGGGTCCCAGAGACCCAGTACTTC

D: TRBD2
J: TRBJ2-7
V: TRBV10-3
size: -
CDR3: CAISELAASYEQYF
DNA: TGTGCCATCAGTGAACTAGCGGCTTCCTACGAGCAGTACTTC

D: -
J: TRBJ2-3
V: TRBV5-6
size: once
CDR3: CASSFELPGTDTQYF
DNA: TGTGCCAGCAGCTTCGAACTACCTGGAACAGATACGCAGTATTTT

D: TRBD1
J: TRBJ1-4
V: TRBV30
size: -
CDR3: CAWTRGTGGEKLFF
DNA: TGTGCCTGGACAAGGGGGACAGGGGGGGAAAAACTGTTTTTT

D: TRBD1
J: TRBJ2-1
V: TRBV19
size: -
CDR3: CASRMSRDRVNEQFF
DNA: TGTGCCAGTAGGATGTCCAGGGACAGGGTCAATGAGCAGTTCTTC

D: -
J: TRBJ2-3
V: TRBV19
size: -
CDR3: CASSSRDKVVTDTQYF
DNA: TGTGCCAGTAGTAGCCGGGACAAGGTGGTAACAGATACGCAGTATTTT

D: -
J: TRBJ1-1
V: TRBV5-1
size: -
CDR3: CASSPQGYTEAFF
DNA: TGCGCCAGCAGCCCTCAGGGGTACACTGAAGCTTTCTTT

D: TRBD1
J: TRBJ2-5
V: TRBV7-2
size: -
CDR3: CASSSYPRGTGETQYF
DNA: TGTGCCAGCAGCTCCTACCCCAGGGGGACGGGAGAGACCCAGTACTTC

D: -
J: TRBJ1-6
V: TRBV30
size: -
CDR3: CAWSNGSPNSPLHF
DNA: TGTGCCTGGAGCAACGGGTCCCCCAATTCACCCCTCCACTTT

D: TRBD2
J: TRBJ2-3
V: TRBV7-7
size: -
CDR3: CASSAGFGGGTDTQYF
DNA: TGTGCCAGCAGCGCGGGTTTTGGGGGGGGCACAGATACGCAGTATTTT

D: -
J: TRBJ2-5
V: TRBV7-2
size: few
CDR3: CASSPRGQSVGETQYF
DNA: TGTGCCAGCAGCCCGCGAGGACAGTCCGTAGGGGAGACCCAGTACTTC

D: -
J: TRBJ2-2
V: TRBV29-1
size: -
CDR3: CSGPGITGELFF
DNA: TGCAGCGGTCCGGGAATAACCGGGGAGCTGTTTTTT

D: TRBD2
J: TRBJ2-3
V: TRBV5-1
size: -
CDR3: CASSISGGVGTDTQYF
DNA: TGCGCCAGCAGCATTAGCGGGGGGGTAGGAACAGATACGCAGTATTTT

D: TRBD1
J: TRBJ2-7
V: TRBV2
size: -
CDR3: CASRGDRYSYEQYF
DNA: TGTGCCAGCAGAGGGGACAGGTACTCCTACGAGCAGTACTTC

D: TRBD1
J: TRBJ2-5
V: TRBV11-2
size: -
CDR3: CASSSGQGGSETQYF
DNA: TGTGCCAGCAGCTCGGGACAGGGTGGGTCAGAGACCCAGTACTTC

D: TRBD1
J: TRBJ2-1
V: TRBV5-1
size: -
CDR3: CASSLGQGDGNEQFF
DNA: TGCGCCAGCAGCTTGGGCCAGGGGGATGGCAATGAGCAGTTCTTC

D: -
J: TRBJ2-3
V: TRBV4-3
size: few
CDR3: CASSQGVGAGGTDTQYF
DNA: TGCGCCAGCAGCCAAGGTGTGGGGGCAGGGGGGACAGATACGCAGTATTTT

D: -
J: TRBJ2-3
V: TRBV27
size: -
CDR3: CASMKRSPTDTQYF
DNA: TGTGCCAGCATGAAGCGATCCCCCACAGATACGCAGTATTTT

D: TRBD1
J: TRBJ1-2
V: TRBV13
size: -
CDR3: CASSHGTGGGYGYTF
DNA: TGTGCCAGCAGCCACGGGACAGGGGGCGGCTATGGCTACACCTTC

D: -
J: TRBJ2-7
V: TRBV3-1/TRBV3-2
size: -
CDR3: CASSQDRLAGQYEQYF
DNA: TGTGCCAGCAGCCAAGATCGTCTAGCAGGCCAGTACGAGCAGTACTTC